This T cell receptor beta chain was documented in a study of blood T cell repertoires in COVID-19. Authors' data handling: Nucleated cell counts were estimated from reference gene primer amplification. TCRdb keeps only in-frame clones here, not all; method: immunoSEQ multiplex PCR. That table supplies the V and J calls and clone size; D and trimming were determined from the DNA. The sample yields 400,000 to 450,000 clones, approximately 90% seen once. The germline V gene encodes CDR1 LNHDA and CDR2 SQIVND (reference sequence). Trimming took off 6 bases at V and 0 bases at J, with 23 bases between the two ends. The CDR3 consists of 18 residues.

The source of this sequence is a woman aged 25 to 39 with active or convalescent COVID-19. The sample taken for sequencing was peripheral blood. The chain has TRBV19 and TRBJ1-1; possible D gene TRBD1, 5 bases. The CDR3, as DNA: TGTGCCAGTAGGGTGGTCGGAAAGTTGATGGGGCTGAACACTGAAGCTTTCTTT. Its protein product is CASRVVGKLMGLNTEAFF.